These 28 T cell receptor beta chains came from one sample sequenced in a study of T cell clonality in common variable immunodeficiency. Profiled with immunoSEQ multiplex PCR; TCRdb holds only in-frame clones, not every one. The data show around 34,000 clones, with none appearing a single time. Sequenced material: peripheral blood mononuclear cells. These receptors all stem from a person aged 18 to 69 in good health.

This clone is termed medium-sized (0.01 to 0.1%). Read data end 3 residues before the CDR3 end; the end is taken from the germline J gene. The rearrangement uses TRBV4-2 and TRBJ2-5; 14 bases agree with TRBD2. This CDR3 has 21 amino acids. Germline V gene sequence: CDR1 LGHNA, CDR2 YNFKEQ. Trimming cost V 4 bases and J 1 base; bases outside gene matches: 17. The CDR3 sequence: CASSPRPDLTSGGALQETQYF. The CDR3 bases that were read are TGTGCCAGCAGCCCACGGCCGGACTTGACTAGCGGGGGGGCTCTCCAAGAGACC.

Ten or more counts support this clone. Incomplete CDR3 DNA: TGCGCCAGCAGCTTAAGGGGGCTGTGGGGC. This encodes CASSLRGLWG. The full CDR3 protein reads CASSLRGLWGYTF. This chain uses TRBV5-1 with TRBJ1-2; 7 positions match TRBD1. With the read ending 3 residues before the CDR3 end, the germline J gene is used to fill in that end. The CDR3 length is 13 residues. Germline V lookup: CDR1 SGHRS, CDR2 YFSETQ.

There are many counts of this clone. The read falls 3 residues short of the CDR3 end, and the missing part is taken from the germline J gene. V and J are TRBV7-3 and TRBJ2-1; the match to TRBD2 covers 7 bases. The germline CDR1 and CDR2 sequences are SGHTA and FQGTGA. V dropped 7 bases and J dropped 2; count of bases not matched to a gene: 11. The CDR3 has 16 residues. The DNA read from the CDR3 is TGTGCCAGCAACAATAGCGGGCCGAACACCTACAATGAG. Residues: CASNNSGPNTYNE. The full CDR3 protein reads CASNNSGPNTYNEQFF.

In this sample, this clone turned up many times. The CDR3 loop is CASSQGRVVGPQHF. CDR3 DNA (partial): TGCGCCAGCAGCCAAGGCAGGGTGGTGGGGCCC. V is TRBV4-1 and J is TRBJ1-5, with D possibly matching TRBD1 (5 bases). With the read ending 3 residues before the CDR3 end, the germline J gene is used to fill in that end. The ends were cut back, 1 base at V and 9 bases at J, with 13 bases in the middle. Germline CDR1 and CDR2: MGHRA and YSYEKL. This CDR3 spans 14 amino acids.

The table lists this clone with many counts. The read ends 3 residues early relative to the CDR3; the germline J gene fills the gap. The gene calls are TRBV5-6 and TRBJ1-4; D ambiguous. The CDR3 runs 15 residues. Germline V CDR1 and CDR2: SGHDT, YYEEEE. Trimming took 2 bases from V and 6 from J, leaving 14 bases between them. The CDR3 here is CASSFRSASYEKLFF. The DNA read from the CDR3 is TGTGCCAGCAGCTTCCGGTCCGCGTCCTATGAAAAA.

In this sample, this clone turned up many times. Read coverage stops 3 residues before the CDR3 terminus; the germline J gene supplies the remainder. This chain connects TRBV12-3 or TRBV12-4 to TRBJ1-2, with 7 bases lining up with TRBD1. CDR3 length: 15 amino acids. V was clipped by 1 base and J by 6 bases; unmatched bases: 8. CDR3 loop: CASSLGGRGMDGYTF. The covered CDR3 bases are TGTGCCAGCAGTTTAGGGGGCAGGGGGATGGATGGC.

At least ten counts were recorded for this clone. From the germline J gene comes the end of the CDR3, since the read stops 3 residues before it. The genes are TRBV7-8 and TRBJ2-7, with 8 bases identical to TRBD2. V lost 2 bases to trimming and J lost 4 bases; unmatched junction nucleotides: 4. The CDR3 has 14 amino acids. CDR1 and CDR2 (germline): SGHVS, FQNEAQ. CDR3 region: CASSLPGGGYEQYF. CDR3 DNA (partial): TGTGCCAGCAGCTTACCGGGAGGGGGTTACGAG. The variable domain in full, with the rest retrieved from reference TRBV7-8 and TRBJ2-7, is GAGVSQSPRYKVAKRGQDVALRCDPISGHVSLFWYQQALGQGPEFLTYFQNEAQLDKSGLPSDRFFAERPEGSVSTLKIQRTQQEDSAVYLCASSLPGGGYEQYFGPGTRLTVT.

This clone was counted many times. The CDR3 region is CASSFSGSTYEQYF. The sequenced CDR3 bases are TGTGCCAGCAGCTTTAGCGGGAGCACCTACGAG. The gene calls are TRBV5-6 and TRBJ2-7; 9 nucleotides align to TRBD2. Sequencing ends 3 residues short of the CDR3 end; the germline J gene provides the rest. Germline trimming cut 2 bases from V and 2 bases from J; bases unmatched to any gene: 2. The CDR3 consists of 14 residues. CDR1 is SGHDT and CDR2 is YYEEEE in the germline V gene.

The table lists this clone with a few counts. Read coverage stops 3 residues before the CDR3 terminus; the germline J gene supplies the remainder. This rearrangement joins TRBV7-9 to TRBJ2-3; 9 bases line up with TRBD2. This CDR3 region has 14 residues. V dropped 4 bases and J dropped 3; count of bases not matched to a gene: 2. Germline CDR1 SEHNR, CDR2 FQNEAQ (reference sequence). CDR3 DNA (partial): TGTGCCAGCAGCTATAGCGGGGGAACAGATACG. Translated, it gives CASSYSGGTDT. The whole CDR3 sequence is CASSYSGGTDTQYF.

In this sample, this clone turned up many times. The sequenced fragment ends 3 residues before the CDR3 boundary, so the rest is inferred from the germline J gene. V and J are TRBV2 and TRBJ1-2; TRBD1 agrees at 7 bases. V lost 8 bases and J lost 4; bases outside the gene matches: 7. The CDR3 is 13 amino acids. Per germline, CDR1 SNHLY and CDR2 FYNNEI. CDR3 protein: CASLGGASYGYTF. The sequenced CDR3 bases are TGTGCCAGCTTAGGGGGCGCGAGCTATGGC.

This clone was seen at least ten times. Read coverage stops 3 residues before the CDR3 terminus; the germline J gene supplies the remainder. The chain has TRBV20-1 and TRBJ2-7; possibly TRBD1 for D (5 bases). Germline V gives CDR1 DFQATT, CDR2 SNEGSKA (reference sequence). CDR3 length: 13 residues. Trimming left V 3 bases short and J 3 bases short, with 12 bases between. This CDR3 reads CSASRGTGYEQYF. Incomplete CDR3 DNA: TGCAGTGCTAGTAGGGGTACTGGCTACGAG.

This clone occurred many times. The CDR3 DNA, read in part, is TGTGCCAGCAGTCCCCAACTAGCGGGGAACACCGGGGAG. Its translation is CASSPQLAGNTGE. The entire CDR3 protein reads CASSPQLAGNTGELFF. This sequence joins TRBV12-3 or TRBV12-4 and TRBJ2-2; 9 bases align to TRBD2. The missing CDR3 end, 3 residues past where the read stops, is filled in from the germline J gene. Trimming cost V 5 bases and J 1 base; bases outside gene matches: 5. The CDR3 consists of 16 residues.

This clone was found many times. The CDR3 extends 3 residues past the end of the read, so its final part is completed from the germline J gene. The chain joins TRBV5-1 to TRBJ2-2; TRBD2 might be the D (6 bases). Germline V lookup: CDR1 SGHRS, CDR2 YFSETQ. The V gene lost 2 bases and the J gene lost 4 bases, with 15 bases spanning the gap. This CDR3 is 16 amino acids long. This chain's CDR3 is CASSFGADYLTGELFF. Partial CDR3 DNA: TGCGCCAGCAGCTTTGGCGCGGACTACCTCACCGGGGAG.

The table lists this clone with many counts. Sequencing ends 3 residues short of the CDR3 end; the germline J gene provides the rest. The rearrangement uses TRBV12-3 or TRBV12-4 and TRBJ1-1; 9 positions agree with TRBD1. CDR3 size: 14 residues. The CDR3 DNA, read in part, is TGTGCCAGCAGTATAAACAGGGGGCGTCAGGGG. This gives the protein CASSINRGRQG. The CDR3 in full is CASSINRGRQGAFF.

This clone was detected ten times or more. The read is 3 residues too short to cover the CDR3 end, so that end is filled in from the germline J gene. This sample also contains other DNA sequences that code for the same CDR3. The rearrangement links TRBV2 to TRBJ1-3, with D uncertain. This CDR3 comprises 12 residues. V was shortened by 6 bases and J by 0 bases, with 3 bases between the two germline ends. Germline CDR1 is SNHLY and CDR2 is FYNNEI. Partial CDR3 DNA: TGTGCCAGCAGCAACTCTGGAAACACC. Translated: CASSNSGNT. The full CDR3 sequence reads CASSNSGNTIYF. Filled out from reference TRBV2 and TRBJ1-3, the complete variable domain reads EPEVTQTPSHQVTQMGQEVILRCVPISNHLYFYWYRQILGQKVEFLVSFYNNEISEKSEIFDDQFSVERPDGSNFTLKIRSTKLEDSAMYFCASSNSGNTIYFGEGSWLTVV.

This clone was seen many times. The read gets to within 3 residues of the CDR3 end, and the germline J gene fills in the rest. V is TRBV2 and J is TRBJ1-6; 8 nucleotides agree with TRBD1. This CDR3 region has 13 residues. V was pared by 6 bases and J by 10 bases, with 5 bases of the junction left unmatched. The germline V gene has CDR1 SNHLY and CDR2 FYNNEI. CDR3 DNA, as far as it was read: TGTGCCAGCAGCGGACAGGGAAACTCACCC. It is translated as CASSGQGNSP. The CDR3, in full, reads CASSGQGNSPLHF. Using reference TRBV2 and TRBJ1-6 for the parts outside the CDR3, the full variable domain is EPEVTQTPSHQVTQMGQEVILRCVPISNHLYFYWYRQILGQKVEFLVSFYNNEISEKSEIFDDQFSVERPDGSNFTLKIRSTKLEDSAMYFCASSGQGNSPLHFGNGTRLTVT.

This clone was observed at least ten times. The covered CDR3 bases are TGTGCCTGGATTGGACTAGCGGGAGCAGGAAGAGAGACC. Translating it yields CAWIGLAGAGRET. The whole CDR3 protein is CAWIGLAGAGRETQYF. The rearrangement links TRBV30 to TRBJ2-5; 13 bases match TRBD2. The read terminates 3 residues ahead of where the CDR3 ends, so the germline J gene completes it. The length of the CDR3 is 16 residues. V lost 4 bases, J lost 4 bases, and 9 bases stayed unmatched. Germline V CDR1 and CDR2: GTSNPN, SVGIG (reference sequence).

This clone showed up many times. The CDR3 goes on 3 residues after the read ends, and that part is filled in from the germline J gene. J is TRBJ1-6 and V is TRBV5-1, with unresolved D. In germline, CDR1 is SGHRS, CDR2 YFSETQ. This CDR3 has 14 amino acids. Between the trimmed V and J ends, which lost 0 bases and 7 bases, there was a span of 8 bases. CDR3 region: CASSLEQENSPLHF. Incomplete CDR3 DNA: TGCGCCAGCAGCTTGGAACAAGAGAATTCACCC.

This clone was recorded many times. The sequenced fragment ends 3 residues before the CDR3 boundary, so the rest is inferred from the germline J gene. The chain employs TRBV7-9 and TRBJ2-7, with 9 bases fitting TRBD1. CDR1 is SEHNR and CDR2 is FQNEAQ in the germline V gene (reference sequence). This CDR3 contains 15 residues. V shed 4 bases and J 4 bases; nucleotides not matched to a gene: 8. CDR3 sequence: CASSSQQGAAYEQYF. The sequenced part of the CDR3 DNA is TGTGCCAGCAGCTCCCAACAGGGGGCGGCATACGAG. Full variable domain (missing parts from reference TRBV7-9 and TRBJ2-7): DTGVSQNPRHKITKRGQNVTFRCDPISEHNRLYWYRQTLGQGPEFLTYFQNEAQLEKSRLLSDRFSAERPKGSFSTLEIQRTEQGDSAMYLCASSSQQGAAYEQYFGPGTRLTVT.

Many counts were recorded for this clone. The sequence runs out 3 residues before the end of the CDR3; the remainder is reconstructed from the germline J gene. V gene TRBV20-1 combines with J gene TRBJ1-1; TRBD1 might be the D (5 bases). Germline lookup yields CDR1 DFQATT and CDR2 SNEGSKA (reference sequence). Trimming pared 5 bases from V and 2 bases from J, leaving 9 bases between. There are 12 residues in the CDR3. This CDR3 reads CSAPDINTEAFF. The covered CDR3 bases are TGCAGTGCTCCGGACATTAACACTGAA.

Ten or more counts support this clone. CDR3 sequence reads: CASSHSQGRDYGYTF. The CDR3 DNA, read in part, is TGTGCCAGCAGCCACTCCCAAGGCAGGGACTATGGC. The gene calls are TRBV7-2 and TRBJ1-2; possible D gene TRBD1, 5 bases. The missing CDR3 end, 3 residues past where the read stops, is filled in from the germline J gene. There are 15 residues in the CDR3. With 5 bases removed from V and 3 bases from J, the gap between germline ends came to 16 bases. Germline CDR1 SGHTA, CDR2 FQGNSA.

This clone was observed many times. The read terminates 3 residues ahead of where the CDR3 ends, so the germline J gene completes it. V gene TRBV5-1 combines with J gene TRBJ1-5; 9 bases agree with TRBD1. The length of the CDR3 is 13 residues. After removal of 7 bases from V and 7 bases from J, the junction contained 6 bases not matched to a gene. CDR1 and CDR2 from the germline V gene are SGHRS and YFSETQ. The CDR3 is CASGTGFGQPQHF. The sequenced part of the CDR3 DNA is TGCGCCAGCGGGACAGGGTTTGGGCAGCCC.

This clone was counted at least ten times. The sequenced fragment ends 3 residues before the CDR3 boundary, so the rest is inferred from the germline J gene. The gene calls are TRBV30 and TRBJ2-3; 11 bases align to TRBD2. CDR3 size: 16 residues. J gave up 1 base and V 3 bases, and 6 bases lay outside the gene matches. Per the germline V gene, CDR1 is GTSNPN and CDR2 is SVGIG (reference sequence). The CDR3 is CAWRIAGGRGTDTQYF. CDR3 DNA, as far as it was read: TGTGCCTGGAGAATAGCGGGGGGGCGGGGCACAGATACG.

This clone was seen repeatedly, ten times or more. The DNA ends 3 residues before the CDR3 does, and the rest of the CDR3 is filled in from the germline J gene. The chain employs TRBV7-6 and TRBJ1-1; no clear D. CDR1 is SGHVS, CDR2 FNYEAQ, per germline. V gave up 5 bases and J gave up 1 base, with 8 bases separating them. CDR3 length: 13 residues. The CDR3 spells CASSVNRNTEAFF. Partial CDR3 DNA: TGTGCCAGCAGCGTTAATCGGAACACTGAA.

This clone appeared many times. The read halts 3 residues ahead of the CDR3 end, with the missing end drawn from the germline J gene. This chain links TRBV10-3 with TRBJ1-3; D remains ambiguous. Trimming took 10 bases from V and 8 from J, leaving 12 bases between them. Germline V gives CDR1 ENHRY, CDR2 SYGVKD. This CDR3 comprises 11 residues. CDR3 protein: CATTKADTIYF. The part of the CDR3 DNA that was read is TGTGCCACCACGAAAGCGGACACC.

This clone occurred many times. The CDR3 goes on 3 residues after the read ends, and that part is filled in from the germline J gene. The chain couples TRBV7-9 to TRBJ1-1; no clear D gene. CDR3 size: 13 residues. CDR1 SEHNR and CDR2 FQNEAQ come from the germline V gene (reference sequence). Trimming removed 5 bases from V and 0 bases from J, with 7 bases in between. The covered CDR3 bases are TGTGCCAGCAGCCGTTTCGTGAACACTGAA. Translation gives CASSRFVNTE. The CDR3 as a whole reads CASSRFVNTEAFF.

CDR3 sequence reads: CAAAPDRVKEKLFF. Incomplete CDR3 DNA: TGTGCAGCAGCCCCAGACAGGGTTAAAGAAAAA. The chain combines TRBV7-3 with TRBJ1-4, with TRBD1 identical over 7 bases. The sequenced fragment ends 3 residues before the CDR3 boundary, so the rest is inferred from the germline J gene. This CDR3 comprises 14 residues. Germline V gene lookup returns CDR1 SGHTA and CDR2 FQGTGA.

By share, this clone ranks as medium-sized. Read coverage stops 3 residues before the CDR3 terminus; the germline J gene supplies the remainder. The chain carries TRBV6-2 or TRBV6-3 and TRBJ2-3; D perhaps matches TRBD2 (6 bases). The CDR3 totals 14 residues. Trimming pared 5 bases from V and 1 base from J, leaving 10 bases between. Germline values: CDR1 MNHEY, CDR2 SVGEGT. CDR3 bases read: TGTGCCAGCAGTCGGGCTAGCGGCACAGATACG. Protein: CASSRASGTDT. The entire CDR3 is CASSRASGTDTQYF.